The 5 T cell receptor beta chains presented below share a single source sample, sequenced in a study of blood T cells in healthy people across ages. Alongside a J-beta primer mix, a sample-barcoded 5' primer served in a second PCR lasting about 6 to 12 cycles. Using its own MiXCR run on the 5' RACE reads, TCRdb lists one record per CDR3 protein. The table records about 1.6 million distinct CDR3 sequences, 30% to 40% of them present only once. The sequencing input was blood. The origin of the receptors is a woman aged 25 to 45 in good health.

In its sample, this clonotype was seen a few times. The chain carries TRBV28 and TRBJ1-1, with 8 bases aligning to TRBD1. The ends lost 6 bases at V and 2 bases at J; junction bases unmatched: 11. Germline V lookup: CDR1 MDHEN, CDR2 SYDVKM. This CDR3 is 16 amino acids long. The CDR3 sequence is CASSLQGAVGNTEAFF. The CDR3 nucleotides read TGTGCCAGCAGCCTTCAGGGGGCAGTAGGTAACACTGAAGCTTTCTTT.

This clonotype was seen repeatedly, ten times or more. The chain recombines TRBV20-1 with TRBJ2-1; D is unclear. The germline V gene encodes CDR1 DFQATT and CDR2 SNEGSKA (reference sequence). Trimming stripped 3 bases from V and 0 bases from J, with 6 bases between. CDR3 length: 13 residues. The CDR3 nucleotides are TGCAGTGCTAGGGCAGGCTCCTACAATGAGCAGTTCTTC. Translated: CSARAGSYNEQFF.

In the case of this clonotype: A much bigger clone sits one base away, suggesting this may be a read error. The CDR3, as DNA: TGTGCCAGCAGACCTGGGACAGGGGGATCTGGGGCCAACATCCTGACTTTC. Translation gives CASRPGTGGSGANILTF. V usage is TRBV27 and J usage is TRBJ2-6; 11 nucleotides agree with TRBD1. The CDR3 is 17 amino acids. CDR1 is MNHEY, CDR2 SMNVEV, per germline (reference sequence).

The chain is built from TRBV4-1 and TRBJ2-1, with 7 bases that match TRBD1. Unmatched junction bases numbered 10, after V lost 2 bases and J lost 6 bases. The CDR3 runs 16 residues. Germline CDR1 MGHRA, CDR2 YSYEKL. The chain's CDR3 is CASSQPGQRVVNEQFF. CDR3 DNA sequence: TGCGCCAGCAGCCAACCGGGACAGAGGGTGGTCAATGAGCAGTTCTTC.

The gene calls are TRBV11-2 and TRBJ2-7; D ambiguous. Trimming removed 1 base at V and 6 bases at J, with 7 bases between. The CDR3 runs 12 residues. Germline CDR1 reads SGHAT; CDR2 reads FQNNGV. DNA for the CDR3: TGTGCCAGCAGCTTAGGAGACTGCGAGCAGTACTTC. Its translation: CASSLGDCEQYF.